This record looks at one T cell receptor (beta chain) sequence and its context. No cognate antigen has been identified for it. Base-call qualities are not available, and no considerably larger clone is one nucleotide away. Each collaborating institution followed its own protocols to collect whole blood in K2EDTA tubes. For TCRbeta analysis, collaborators shipped samples as frozen whole blood, isolated PBMCs, or DNA extracted from either of those sample types. The immunoSEQ Assay, a bias-controlled multiplex PCR, was used to amplify TCRbeta CDR3 regions from genomic DNA. For the original study's pipeline: Nucleated cell counts per sample were estimated from amplification of reference gene primers within the assay. To quantify the absolute abundance of each unique TCRbeta CDR3 rearrangement, sequence reads were collapsed and filtered. For each sample, productive Simpson clonality was calculated as the square root of Simpson's diversity index across productive rearrangements. TCRdb obtained this table from immuneACCESS and retained in-frame rearrangements with V and J assigned. These tables miss some clones; where compared with another copy, unresolved V genes account for less than half of the shortfall, and the remainder is unexplained. V, J and clone size reflect that table, while D and trimming were determined from the DNA. Here the sample has about 170,000 clones; 85% to 95% occur a single time. 3.5% to 5% of the sample is held by the ten biggest clonotypes.

The data stem from a study of blood T cell repertoires in COVID-19 (dated by TCRdb to 2018 to 2021). Describing the broader study: Collaborator samples came from the United States, Italy and Spain and covered acute and convalescent phases of COVID-19. The prospective study material was composed of cDNA or gDNA derived from T cells, B-cell-depleted T cells, or PBMCs. Deeply sampled blood TCRbeta repertoires from subjects exposed to, actively infected with, or recovered from COVID-19 were included in the dataset. The repertoires were released in a freely available public database intended as a resource for research on the immune response to SARS-CoV-2. The samples were drawn from two sources: the first 160 participants of the ongoing ImmuneRACE study, and fewer than 1,500 subjects contributed by 6 global collaborators. A de-identified subject ID, COVID-19 status, age in years and sex were almost always included in the sample metadata. Where HLA class I and class II types were available, the types were taken from metadata supplied by the sample provider, not from assay-based typing.

The study at large found these results: Clinical and demographic metadata were provided uncurated, with the amount varying by source and participant.

The specimen sequenced was peripheral blood. The TCR was taken from a woman aged 45-65 years with acute or convalescent COVID-19.

The CDR3 loop reads CASSPGLGQLNTGELFF. The DNA sequence is as follows: TGTGCCAGCAGCCCCGGGTTGGGACAGTTAAACACCGGGGAGCTGTTTTTT. The chain is encoded by TRBV7-9 joined to TRBJ2-2, with 7 junctional bases fitting TRBD1. The CDR3, cysteine through phenylalanine, is 17 amino acids long. CDR3 DNA is the only sequence kept; it has 51 bases, read in frame from the first base. V loses 5 bases at its end and J loses 2 bases; junction bases beyond the gene matches: 11. CDR1 and CDR2 were assigned from the germline V gene (reference sequence) as SEHNR and FQNEAQ.